Listed here are 18 T cell receptor beta chains from one sample, sequenced in a study of cytomegalovirus exposure and HLA in healthy donors. Produced via immunoSEQ multiplex PCR; TCRdb's table is partial and in-frame only. The sample contains around 200,000 clones, 80% to 85% of which appear only once. Material for sequencing was PBMCs. Receptors were obtained from a woman aged 18-35 years in good health and CMV-seropositive.

The chain has TRBV19 and TRBJ2-1; TRBD2 aligns across 7 bases. Germline V gene lookup returns CDR1 LNHDA and CDR2 SQIVND (reference sequence). This CDR3 is built from 14 residues. Trimming cost V 3 bases and J 3 bases; bases outside gene matches: 2. Here the CDR3 reads CASSMGGDYNEQFF. In nucleotides, the CDR3 is TGTGCCAGTAGTATGGGAGGGGACTACAATGAGCAGTTCTTC.

The chain employs TRBV5-1 and TRBJ1-1; TRBD1 matches at 8 bases. With 2 bases clipped from V and 1 base from J, the junction kept 7 bases outside the gene matches. CDR3 length equals 16 residues. Per the germline V gene, CDR1 is SGHRS and CDR2 is YFSETQ. As DNA, the CDR3 is TGCGCCAGCAGCTTCACCCGGGACAGGACGAACACTGAAGCTTTCTTT. Residues: CASSFTRDRTNTEAFF. Using reference TRBV5-1 and TRBJ1-1 for the parts outside the CDR3, the full variable domain is KAGVTQTPRYLIKTRGQQVTLSCSPISGHRSVSWYQQTPGQGLQFLFEYFSETQRNKGNFPGRFSGRQFSNSRSEMNVSTLELGDSALYLCASSFTRDRTNTEAFFGQGTRLTVV.

The chain has TRBV5-4 and TRBJ2-7; D possibly corresponds to TRBD2 (5 bases). The V end was cut by 4 bases, the J end by 3 bases, with 14 bases between. This CDR3 spans 14 amino acids. Germline V gene data show CDR1 as SGHNT and CDR2 as YYREEE (reference sequence). CDR3 loop: CASSNRGNLYEQYF. The CDR3 bases are TGTGCCAGCAGCAACCGGGGAAACCTCTACGAGCAGTACTTC.

This clone has just one count. The chain has TRBV6-5 and TRBJ1-1; 8 nucleotides match TRBD1. The J segment lost 1 base and the V segment lost 5 bases, leaving 3 bases of the junction unmatched. The CDR3 spans 14 residues. Germline V gives CDR1 MNHEY, CDR2 SVGAGI. The CDR3 reads CASSRQGTNTEAFF. For the CDR3, the DNA is TGTGCCAGCAGTAGACAGGGGACGAACACTGAAGCTTTCTTT.

This clone was counted a single time. The chain's CDR3 is CASSQVSGGGNEQFF. The CDR3 nucleotides are TGCGCCAGCAGCCAAGTTAGCGGGGGGGGCAATGAGCAGTTCTTC. The J gene is TRBJ2-1, the V gene TRBV4-1; the match to TRBD2 covers 11 bases. V was pared by 1 base and J by 6 bases, with 2 bases of the junction left unmatched. Germline V CDR1 and CDR2: MGHRA, YSYEKL. This CDR3 has 15 residues.

This clone was found a few times. The CDR3 sequence: CASSAQQDSPLHF. For the CDR3, the DNA is TGTGCCAGCAGCGCCCAACAGGACTCACCCCTCCACTTT. The rearrangement joins TRBV5-8 to TRBJ1-6; D is perhaps TRBD1 (5 bases). Germline loops: CDR1 SGHTS, CDR2 YDEGEE. CDR3 size: 13 residues. V was shortened by 4 bases and J by 10 bases, with 12 bases between the two germline ends.

This clone was seen only once. V and J are TRBV11-1 and TRBJ2-1; D unresolved. Germline V gene lookup returns CDR1 SGHAT and CDR2 FQDESV (reference sequence). Trimming left V 3 bases short and J 10 bases short, with 13 bases between. The CDR3 length is 13 residues. CDR3 amino acids: CASSFLGLMEQFF. The CDR3 DNA follows: TGTGCCAGCAGCTTCCTTGGTCTAATGGAGCAGTTCTTC.

The chain is built from TRBV2 and TRBJ1-1, with D perhaps matching TRBD1 (5 bases). Trimming cost V 2 bases and J 9 bases, with 19 bases left between them. Per the germline V gene, CDR1 is SNHLY and CDR2 is FYNNEI. This CDR3 region has 15 residues. DNA for the CDR3: TGTGCCAGCAGTGAACAGTCGCAGGCCGGGGGAAAAGCTTTCTTT. This gives the protein CASSEQSQAGGKAFF.

The rearrangement uses TRBV18 and TRBJ2-5; 9 bases align to TRBD2. This CDR3 has 14 residues. CDR1 KGHSH and CDR2 LQKENI come from the germline V gene. V was clipped by 3 bases and J by 5 bases; unmatched bases: 4. CDR3 DNA sequence: TGTGCCAGCTCACCGGCGGGGGGGAAGGAGACCCAGTACTTC. Translated, it gives CASSPAGGKETQYF.

J is TRBJ2-2 and V is TRBV25-1, with D uncertain. There are 17 residues in the CDR3. V shed 4 bases and J shed 5 bases, with 20 bases lying between them. Germline assignment: CDR1 MGHDK and CDR2 SYGVNS. CDR3 loop: CASSGAPRSAPTGELFF. CDR3 in DNA: TGTGCCAGCAGTGGAGCTCCTCGGTCCGCTCCAACCGGGGAGCTGTTTTTT.

V gene TRBV7-2 combines with J gene TRBJ2-1, with D uncertain. Germline loops: CDR1 SGHTA, CDR2 FQGNSA. V dropped 3 bases and J dropped 4 bases, with 16 bases sitting between them. The CDR3 sequence is 16 residues long. The CDR3 spells CASSFASSRSYNEQFF. The DNA of the CDR3 is TGTGCCAGCAGCTTCGCATCTAGTAGATCTTACAATGAGCAGTTCTTC.

The chain uses TRBV5-8 and TRBJ2-2; possible D gene TRBD1, 6 bases. The CDR3 has 15 amino acids. Germline V CDR1 and CDR2: SGHTS, YDEGEE. V lost 4 bases to trimming and J lost 5 bases, with 15 bases between them. This CDR3 reads CASSPLQGWTGELFF. The CDR3 region has the DNA TGTGCCAGCAGCCCATTACAGGGTTGGACCGGGGAGCTGTTTTTT.

The chain has TRBV6-1 and TRBJ2-1, with D unresolved. CDR1 is MNHNS and CDR2 is SASEGT in the germline V gene. Trimming took 6 bases from V and 6 from J, leaving 9 bases between them. This CDR3 comprises 12 residues. The CDR3 DNA is TGTGCCAGCAGATTAGTATTCAATGAGCAGTTCTTC. Translation gives CASRLVFNEQFF.

The CDR3 here is CSAGTGIHKGTEAFF. The CDR3 DNA is TGCAGCGCCGGGACAGGGATTCATAAAGGGACTGAAGCTTTCTTT. The chain employs TRBV29-1 and TRBJ1-1; the match to TRBD1 covers 9 bases. From germline, CDR1 is SQVTM and CDR2 ANQGSEA. Trimming cost V 7 bases and J 5 bases; bases outside gene matches: 14. This CDR3 is built from 15 residues.

The chain recombines TRBV4-1 with TRBJ2-2; 12 positions match TRBD1. Trimming at V came to 4 bases and at J to 6 bases, leaving 9 bases not matched to a gene. CDR1 is MGHRA, CDR2 YSYEKL, per germline. The CDR3 sequence is 17 residues long. CDR3 nucleotides: TGCGCCAGCAGCCCCCCACGGGGGACAGGGGGCTCCGGGGAGCTGTTTTTT. This encodes CASSPPRGTGGSGELFF.

The chain joins TRBV2 to TRBJ2-3; 9 bases are shared with TRBD1. The CDR3 contains 16 residues. V lost 6 bases, J lost 2 bases, and 9 bases stayed unmatched. Per germline, CDR1 SNHLY and CDR2 FYNNEI. CDR3 in DNA: TGTGCCAGCAGCCTCAGGGACAGGGTTAACACAGATACGCAGTATTTT. Residues: CASSLRDRVNTDTQYF.

The rearrangement links TRBV12-5 to TRBJ1-4, with D possibly being TRBD1 (5 bases). This CDR3 has 12 residues. Germline-derived CDR1 and CDR2 are LGHNT and FRNRAP. With 7 bases removed from V and 6 bases from J, the gap between germline ends came to 9 bases. The CDR3 nucleotides read TGTGCTAGTGAGGGGCCGGATGAAAAACTGTTTTTT. Residues: CASEGPDEKLFF. The full variable domain, rest sourced from reference TRBV12-5 and TRBJ1-4, is DARVTQTPRHKVTEMGQEVTMRCQPILGHNTVFWYRQTMMQGLELLAYFRNRAPLDDSGMPKDRFSAEMPDATLATLKIQPSEPRDSAVYFCASEGPDEKLFFGSGTQLSVL.

The CDR3 DNA follows: TGTGCCAGCAGTTACTCAGCGGGGGGGCCCGGTGATACGCAGTATTTT. As protein: CASSYSAGGPGDTQYF. The chain recombines TRBV6-5 with TRBJ2-3; 10 bases are shared with TRBD2. Germline V gene data show CDR1 as MNHEY and CDR2 as SVGAGI. The CDR3 is made up of 16 amino acids. V gave up 0 bases and J gave up 6 bases; unmatched junction bases: 6.